This T cell receptor (beta chain) was sequenced for a study of T cells expressing NK-cell markers. Looking at the study overall: Source material for TCR beta repertoires consisted of sorted CD3+CD56+NKG2C+, CD3+CD56+NKG2C- and CD3+CD56-NKG2C+ T cells. One of eight sequenced donors was HCMV-seronegative; the other seven were seropositive.

TCRdb reworked the 5' RACE reads into one entry per CDR3 protein, no DNA. Recorded for this sample: about 550,000 distinct CDR3 sequences. Study conclusions and caveats: For six donors, the dominant NKG2C+ clonotypes made up roughly 1.0-7.0% of their CD8+ T cells. Several donors showed these clonotypes also leading the CD3+CD56-NKG2C+ fraction.

Turning to this clonotype: Antigen specificity is unknown.

This clonotype originated in a man in his late teens or twenties in good health. Sequencing was carried out using blood T cells: a sorted CD56 or NKG2C T cell subset, CD4+ or CD8+ T cells, or bulk PBMC T cells (not recorded which).

CDR3 sequence reads: CASSPRQGQEQFF. The chain couples TRBV5-1 to TRBJ2-1; with no DNA, the TCRdb D assignment of TRBD1 cannot be verified. Germline V gene sequence: CDR1 SGHRS, CDR2 YFSETQ. The CDR3 sequence is 13 residues long.